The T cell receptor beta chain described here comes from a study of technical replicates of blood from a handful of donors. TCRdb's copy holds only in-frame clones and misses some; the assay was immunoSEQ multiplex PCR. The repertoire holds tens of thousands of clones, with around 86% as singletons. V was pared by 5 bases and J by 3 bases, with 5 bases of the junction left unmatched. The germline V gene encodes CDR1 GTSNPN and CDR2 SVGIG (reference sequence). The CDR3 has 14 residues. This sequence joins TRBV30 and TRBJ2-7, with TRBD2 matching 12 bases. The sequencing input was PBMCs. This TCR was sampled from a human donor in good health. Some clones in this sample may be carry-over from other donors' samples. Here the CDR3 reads CAWGLAGGGYEQYF. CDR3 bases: TGTGCCTGGGGCCTAGCGGGAGGGGGCTACGAGCAGTACTTC.